This T cell receptor (beta chain) was found in a study of blood T cells in healthy people across ages. Study-level findings and limits: Conclusively comparing naive with antigen-experienced cells was impossible with unsorted PBMCs.

A second PCR of about 7 to 11 cycles used a sample-barcoded 5' primer and a J-beta primer mix. TCRdb passed the 5' RACE reads through MiXCR, listing each CDR3 protein once. The sample contains under 2 million distinct CDR3 sequences, roughly 32% of which appear only once. V lost 3 bases to trimming and J lost 1 base, with 13 bases between them. Germline CDR1 DFQATT, CDR2 SNEGSKA (reference sequence). The CDR3 contains 15 residues. Remarks on this clonotype: Its antigen is still unknown.

The V and J genes are TRBV20-1 and TRBJ1-5; D is ambiguous. Sequencing input: blood. This receptor was identified in a woman aged 25 to 45 in good health. This CDR3 reads CSARVSGSSNQPQHF. CDR3 in DNA: TGCAGTGCTAGGGTCTCGGGGTCCAGCAATCAGCCCCAGCATTTT.